These T cell receptor beta chains were read from a single sample in a study of T cell repertoires in cytomegalovirus infection. One entry per CDR3 protein results from TCRdb running MiXCR on the reads. Here the sample spans roughly 500,000 distinct CDR3 sequences, about 33% being singletons. What these receptors recognize is not known. Sample: cultured PBMCs, taken from culture after CMV antigen stimulation. All receptors derive from a human donor in good health (CMV status not recorded). Some clones in this sample may be carry-over from other donors' samples. CDR3s include the opening cysteine and the closing phenylalanine or tryptophan. D genes are given only for firm matches. Size values are once, few and many counts, or a class for expanded clones, and some rows have none.

d_call	v_call	clone_size	j_call	cdr3_aa	cdr3_nt
TRBD2	TRBV6-5	few	TRBJ2-3	CASSYAGGGATQYF	TGTGCCAGCAGTTACGCCGGGGGGGGGGCTACGCAGTATTTT
NA	TRBV2	NA	TRBJ2-6	CASSTDSPGSGANVLTF	TGTGCCAGCAGTACGGACTCCCCCGGCTCTGGGGCCAACGTCCTGACTTTC
NA	TRBV19	NA	TRBJ1-4	CASKHRDNEKLFF	TGTGCCAGTAAGCACAGAGATAATGAAAAACTGTTTTTT
TRBD2	TRBV4-1	NA	TRBJ2-1	CASSQDLASGSISRGF	TGCGCCAGCAGCCAAGATCTTGCTAGCGGGAGCATAAGCAGGGGGTTC
NA	TRBV12-3/TRBV12-4	few	TRBJ2-3	CASSFGGQNTQYF	TGTGCCAGCAGTTTTGGGGGGCAAAATACGCAGTATTTT
TRBD1	TRBV12-3/TRBV12-4	NA	TRBJ1-4	CASSQDRAASEKLFF	TGTGCCAGCAGTCAGGACAGGGCCGCGAGTGAAAAACTGTTTTTT
TRBD1	TRBV20-1	NA	TRBJ1-5	CSAPGQASNQPQHF	TGCAGTGCTCCCGGACAGGCCAGCAATCAGCCCCAGCATTTT
TRBD1	TRBV7-9	NA	TRBJ2-3	CASSPGQGFSDTQYF	TGTGCCAGCAGCCCTGGACAGGGATTCTCAGATACGCAGTATTTT
NA	TRBV7-2	many	TRBJ2-3	CASSLGVGADTQYF	TGTGCCAGCAGCTTAGGAGTGGGAGCAGATACGCAGTATTTT
TRBD2	TRBV20-1	NA	TRBJ2-3	CSARQTAGADTQYF	TGCAGTGCTAGACAAACAGCGGGAGCAGATACGCAGTATTTT
NA	TRBV10-3	NA	TRBJ2-5	CAISIQGQETQYF	TGTGCCATCAGCATACAGGGACAAGAGACCCAGTACTTC
NA	TRBV7-2	many	TRBJ1-1	CASSAQVNTEAFF	TGTGCCAGCAGCGCACAGGTGAACACTGAAGCTTTCTTT
NA	TRBV28	few	TRBJ1-5	CASSQSVDTLNQPQHF	TGTGCCAGCAGTCAAAGTGTCGACACGCTCAATCAGCCCCAGCATTTT
TRBD1	TRBV7-2	NA	TRBJ2-7	CASSFPGQYYEQYF	TGTGCCAGCAGCTTCCCGGGACAGTACTACGAGCAGTACTTC
NA	TRBV2	once	TRBJ2-7	CASSENRVFTGADEQYF	TGTGCCAGCAGTGAAAATCGAGTGTTTACGGGAGCCGACGAGCAGTACTTC
TRBD1	TRBV6-1	NA	TRBJ1-6	CASSEVGQGSAPLHF	TGTGCCAGCAGTGAGGTGGGACAGGGATCCGCACCCCTCCACTTT
NA	TRBV28	few	TRBJ2-1	CASSLLADSYNEQFF	TGTGCCAGCAGTTTACTGGCGGACTCCTACAATGAGCAGTTCTTC
NA	TRBV6-5	NA	TRBJ2-1	CASSSGGDSLINEQFF	TGTGCCAGCAGTTCCGGAGGGGATTCCCTAATCAATGAGCAGTTCTTC
NA	TRBV7-9	NA	TRBJ2-5	CASSLSRGGAGRGSGETQYF	TGTGCCAGCAGCTTAAGTCGAGGCGGCGCGGGACGTGGGAGTGGAGAGACCCAGTACTTC
TRBD1	TRBV7-8	NA	TRBJ1-1	CASSPGTGWTEAFF	TGTGCCAGCAGCCCGGGGACAGGGTGGACTGAAGCTTTCTTT
NA	TRBV19	NA	TRBJ1-1	CASSLRTDGNTEAFF	TGTGCCAGTAGCCTCCGCACCGACGGAAACACTGAAGCTTTCTTT
NA	TRBV7-2	few	TRBJ2-2	CASSPYSAYRTGELFF	TGTGCCAGCAGCCCATACTCGGCGTATCGCACCGGGGAGCTGTTTTTT
TRBD2	TRBV7-2	many	TRBJ2-7	CASSLGLAGRGPYEQYF	TGTGCCAGCAGCTTGGGACTAGCGGGTAGGGGGCCCTACGAGCAGTACTTC
NA	TRBV6-5	NA	TRBJ2-7	CASRSGPGYEQYF	TGTGCCAGCAGATCCGGACCCGGTTACGAGCAGTACTTC
NA	TRBV19	NA	TRBJ1-5	CASSPELLRNGPQHF	TGTGCCAGTAGCCCCGAATTATTACGGAATGGGCCCCAGCATTTT
TRBD1	TRBV12-3/TRBV12-4	few	TRBJ1-5	CASRPPRRTGGPGQPQHF	TGTGCCAGCAGGCCTCCCCGCAGGACAGGGGGCCCCGGGCAGCCCCAGCATTTT
NA	TRBV6-1	NA	TRBJ1-5	CASIGGGAGQPQHF	TGTGCCAGCATCGGGGGGGGGGCAGGTCAGCCCCAGCATTTT
NA	TRBV20-1	NA	TRBJ2-7	CSASTGLGQYF	TGCAGTGCTAGCACAGGTCTGGGCCAGTACTTC
TRBD2	TRBV7-2	many	TRBJ2-1	CASSWTSGRAFVDNEQFF	TGTGCCAGCAGCTGGACTAGCGGGAGGGCCTTTGTGGACAATGAGCAGTTCTTC
TRBD2	TRBV29-1	few	TRBJ2-3	CSVELAGGANTQYF	TGCAGCGTGGAACTCGCGGGAGGGGCCAATACGCAGTATTTT
NA	TRBV9	NA	TRBJ2-2	CASSVEHTGELFF	TGTGCCAGCAGCGTAGAACACACCGGGGAGCTGTTTTTT
NA	TRBV27	few	TRBJ1-1	CARRINRVNTEAFF	TGTGCCAGGAGAATCAACAGGGTGAACACTGAAGCTTTCTTT